Listed below are T cell receptor beta chains from one sample, sequenced in a study of PD-1 blockade in classical Hodgkin lymphoma. Data came from immunoSEQ multiplex PCR; TCRdb stores just in-frame clones and leaves some out. Of about 21,000 clones in the sample, less than 95% were seen once. Sequencing was carried out using peripheral blood mononuclear cells (PBMCs). Every receptor here comes from a human donor with classical Hodgkin lymphoma. Both conserved end residues are part of each CDR3. Fields, in order: V gene, clone size, J gene, D gene, CDR3 DNA, CDR3 protein. A D gene is named only where the DNA matches it firmly. Clone size, where shown, is once, few, many, or a class for clones that have expanded.

V gene: TRBV15; clone size: NA; J gene: TRBJ1-4; D gene: NA; CDR3 DNA: TGTGCCACCAGCAGAGGAGGGAATATTGATGAAAAACTGTTTTTT; CDR3 protein: CATSRGGNIDEKLFF
V gene: TRBV5-1; clone size: NA; J gene: TRBJ2-7; D gene: NA; CDR3 DNA: TGCGCCAGCAGCTTCGGACTGCCCCGCGAGCAGTACTTC; CDR3 protein: CASSFGLPREQYF
V gene: TRBV4-1; clone size: NA; J gene: TRBJ2-1; D gene: NA; CDR3 DNA: TGCGCCAGCAGCCATGCCCAAATTACGGGTGAGCAGTTCTTC; CDR3 protein: CASSHAQITGEQFF
V gene: TRBV4-3; clone size: NA; J gene: TRBJ1-4; D gene: NA; CDR3 DNA: TGCGCCAGCAGCCAGTCAGAAGCAACTAATGAAAAACTGTTTTTT; CDR3 protein: CASSQSEATNEKLFF
V gene: TRBV4-2; clone size: NA; J gene: TRBJ2-7; D gene: NA; CDR3 DNA: TGTGCCAGCAGCCAAGATTTTCGGCAGGACTTCTACGAGCAGTACTTC; CDR3 protein: CASSQDFRQDFYEQYF
V gene: TRBV18; clone size: once; J gene: TRBJ2-5; D gene: NA; CDR3 DNA: TGTGCCAGCTCACCATTTGGGGACTCTGAGACCCAGTACTTC; CDR3 protein: CASSPFGDSETQYF
V gene: TRBV5-6; clone size: NA; J gene: TRBJ2-1; D gene: NA; CDR3 DNA: TGTGCCAGCAGCTTTTCAAGTCCGGCAAACAATGAGCAGTTCTTC; CDR3 protein: CASSFSSPANNEQFF
V gene: TRBV2; clone size: NA; J gene: TRBJ1-5; D gene: NA; CDR3 DNA: TGTGCCAGCAGTGACTCAGAGAATCAGCCCCAGCATTTT; CDR3 protein: CASSDSENQPQHF
V gene: TRBV13; clone size: NA; J gene: TRBJ2-2; D gene: NA; CDR3 DNA: TGTGCCAGCAGCTTACTAGTCACAGGGAAGGACACCGGGGAGCTGTTTTTT; CDR3 protein: CASSLLVTGKDTGELFF
V gene: TRBV18; clone size: NA; J gene: TRBJ2-1; D gene: TRBD2; CDR3 DNA: TGTGCCAGCTCCCTGGGGACTAGCGGGAGCGAGCAGTTCTTC; CDR3 protein: CASSLGTSGSEQFF
V gene: TRBV2; clone size: few; J gene: TRBJ1-2; D gene: NA; CDR3 DNA: TGTGCCAGCAGGCTTATATACGGCTACACCTTC; CDR3 protein: CASRLIYGYTF
V gene: TRBV28; clone size: NA; J gene: TRBJ1-4; D gene: NA; CDR3 DNA: TGTGCCAGCAGTTTGACATACCGCGAAAAACTGTTTTTT; CDR3 protein: CASSLTYREKLFF
V gene: TRBV5-1; clone size: NA; J gene: TRBJ2-5; D gene: NA; CDR3 DNA: TGCGCCAGCAGCTTGGGGGCCACCGGAGAGACCCAGTACTTC; CDR3 protein: CASSLGATGETQYF
V gene: TRBV2; clone size: NA; J gene: TRBJ1-1; D gene: NA; CDR3 DNA: TGTGCCAGCGGTAGGAACACTGAAGCTTTCTTT; CDR3 protein: CASGRNTEAFF
V gene: TRBV18; clone size: NA; J gene: TRBJ1-1; D gene: NA; CDR3 DNA: TGTGCCAGCTCTCGTTACACTGAAGCTTTCTTT; CDR3 protein: CASSRYTEAFF
V gene: TRBV7-7; clone size: NA; J gene: TRBJ2-5; D gene: TRBD1; CDR3 DNA: TGTGCCAGCAGCTTAAGGACAGGGGAGGAAGAGACCCAGTACTTC; CDR3 protein: CASSLRTGEEETQYF
V gene: TRBV19; clone size: NA; J gene: TRBJ1-1; D gene: TRBD1; CDR3 DNA: TGTGCCAGTAGTATGGCCAGGGGGAATACTGAAGCTTTCTTT; CDR3 protein: CASSMARGNTEAFF
V gene: TRBV27; clone size: NA; J gene: TRBJ2-4; D gene: NA; CDR3 DNA: TGTGCCAGCAGTCCCATCGGGGGAACCAAAAACATTCAGTACTTC; CDR3 protein: CASSPIGGTKNIQYF
V gene: TRBV15; clone size: NA; J gene: TRBJ2-1; D gene: TRBD2; CDR3 DNA: TGTGCCACCAGCAGGGGGACTAGCAGTAGTGAGCAGTTCTTC; CDR3 protein: CATSRGTSSSEQFF
V gene: TRBV7-2; clone size: NA; J gene: TRBJ1-1; D gene: TRBD1; CDR3 DNA: TGTGCCAGCAGCTTTTCGCCCAGGACAGGGAACACTGAAGCTTTCTTT; CDR3 protein: CASSFSPRTGNTEAFF
V gene: TRBV9; clone size: NA; J gene: TRBJ1-1; D gene: NA; CDR3 DNA: TGTGCCAGCAGAAATCACGAGAACACTGAAGCTTTCTTT; CDR3 protein: CASRNHENTEAFF
V gene: TRBV19; clone size: NA; J gene: TRBJ1-1; D gene: NA; CDR3 DNA: TGTGGTTCCCGTAGAAACACTGAAGCTTTCTTT; CDR3 protein: CGSRRNTEAFF
V gene: TRBV11-2; clone size: NA; J gene: TRBJ2-1; D gene: NA; CDR3 DNA: TGTGCCAGCAGAACTCCTCGTGGGGGGGCAGAGTTCTTC; CDR3 protein: CASRTPRGGAEFF
V gene: TRBV18; clone size: NA; J gene: TRBJ2-1; D gene: TRBD1; CDR3 DNA: TGTGCCAGCTCACCGCGGACAGGCGAACCTCTGCCGTTCTTC; CDR3 protein: CASSPRTGEPLPFF
V gene: TRBV5-1; clone size: NA; J gene: TRBJ1-4; D gene: TRBD1; CDR3 DNA: TGCGCCAGCAGCTTGGTACCGGGACAGGGTGGGGAAAAACTGTTTTTT; CDR3 protein: CASSLVPGQGGEKLFF
V gene: TRBV27; clone size: NA; J gene: TRBJ2-7; D gene: TRBD1; CDR3 DNA: TGTGCCAGCAGTTCCCTCGACAGGGTCGAGCAGTACTTC; CDR3 protein: CASSSLDRVEQYF
V gene: TRBV5-8; clone size: NA; J gene: TRBJ1-2; D gene: TRBD1; CDR3 DNA: TGTGCCAGCAGCTCCGGACAGGGGTTACACTATGGCTACACCTTC; CDR3 protein: CASSSGQGLHYGYTF
V gene: TRBV12-5; clone size: NA; J gene: TRBJ2-7; D gene: TRBD2; CDR3 DNA: TGTGCTAGTGGGGCTCACCTAGCGGGGGGCGCCTACGAGCAGTACTTC; CDR3 protein: CASGAHLAGGAYEQYF
V gene: TRBV6-4; clone size: NA; J gene: TRBJ2-1; D gene: TRBD2; CDR3 DNA: TGTGCCAGCAGTGACTCGGGGCAGGAACTAGCGGGCCACAATGAGCAGTTCTTC; CDR3 protein: CASSDSGQELAGHNEQFF
V gene: TRBV20-1; clone size: NA; J gene: TRBJ2-7; D gene: NA; CDR3 DNA: TGCAGTGTGAACGGGGGATACGAGCAGTACTTC; CDR3 protein: CSVNGGYEQYF
V gene: TRBV10-1; clone size: NA; J gene: TRBJ2-3; D gene: TRBD2; CDR3 DNA: TGCGCCAGCAGCCGGGACTATCCCACAGATACGCAGTATTTT; CDR3 protein: CASSRDYPTDTQYF
V gene: TRBV4-1; clone size: NA; J gene: TRBJ1-5; D gene: TRBD1; CDR3 DNA: TGCGCCAGCAGCCAAGTGGTGGACAGGGAAAAGGGTCAGCCCCAGCATTTT; CDR3 protein: CASSQVVDREKGQPQHF
V gene: TRBV5-1; clone size: NA; J gene: TRBJ2-7; D gene: NA; CDR3 DNA: TGCGCCAGCAGGAACTCCGTGGGCCTTACACCCTACGAGCAGTACTTC; CDR3 protein: CASRNSVGLTPYEQYF
V gene: TRBV2; clone size: NA; J gene: TRBJ1-2; D gene: TRBD1; CDR3 DNA: TGTGCCAGCAGGGGGGGACAGGGTAACTATGGCTACACCTTC; CDR3 protein: CASRGGQGNYGYTF
V gene: TRBV2; clone size: once; J gene: TRBJ2-3; D gene: NA; CDR3 DNA: TGTGCCAGCAGTGAACCGAGGACGGCCGGCACAGATACGCAGTATTTT; CDR3 protein: CASSEPRTAGTDTQYF
V gene: TRBV15; clone size: NA; J gene: TRBJ2-7; D gene: TRBD2; CDR3 DNA: TGTGCCACCAGCAGAGATAGCGGGGGTCCTTACGAGCAGTACTTC; CDR3 protein: CATSRDSGGPYEQYF
V gene: TRBV4-2; clone size: NA; J gene: TRBJ2-5; D gene: TRBD1; CDR3 DNA: TGTGCCAGCAGCCATTCCGGGGGACAGGGAGGGGAGACCCAGTACTTC; CDR3 protein: CASSHSGGQGGETQYF
V gene: TRBV19; clone size: NA; J gene: TRBJ2-7; D gene: TRBD1; CDR3 DNA: TGTGCCAGTAAAGAGGGGGCTGCCTACGAGCAGTACTTC; CDR3 protein: CASKEGAAYEQYF
V gene: TRBV12-5; clone size: NA; J gene: TRBJ2-7; D gene: TRBD2; CDR3 DNA: TGTGCTAGTGGTTTGGGAGCGGGGGGCCGCTCCTACGAGCAGTACTTC; CDR3 protein: CASGLGAGGRSYEQYF
V gene: TRBV5-6; clone size: once; J gene: TRBJ2-5; D gene: TRBD2; CDR3 DNA: TGTGCCAGCAGCTCGGGACTAGCGAGGGAGACCCAGTACTTC; CDR3 protein: CASSSGLARETQYF
V gene: TRBV11-3; clone size: NA; J gene: TRBJ1-3; D gene: NA; CDR3 DNA: TGTGCCAGCAGCCAAAACGGACCCTCGGGGACCATATATTTT; CDR3 protein: CASSQNGPSGTIYF
V gene: TRBV5-1; clone size: NA; J gene: TRBJ2-5; D gene: NA; CDR3 DNA: TGCGCCAGCAGCTTGTCGGGGGTCCCGGGTCGGACCCAGTACTTC; CDR3 protein: CASSLSGVPGRTQYF
V gene: TRBV15; clone size: NA; J gene: TRBJ1-4; D gene: NA; CDR3 DNA: TGTGCCACCAGCAGAGATCCCCAGGGTTATGAAAAACTGTTTTTT; CDR3 protein: CATSRDPQGYEKLFF
V gene: TRBV7-2; clone size: NA; J gene: TRBJ2-3; D gene: NA; CDR3 DNA: TGTGCCAGCAGCCTAGCGACCCACTCAGATACGCAGTATTTT; CDR3 protein: CASSLATHSDTQYF
V gene: TRBV27; clone size: NA; J gene: TRBJ2-2; D gene: TRBD2; CDR3 DNA: TGTGCCAGCAGTCACGGGGGGGCGGCCGGGGAGCTGTTTTTT; CDR3 protein: CASSHGGAAGELFF